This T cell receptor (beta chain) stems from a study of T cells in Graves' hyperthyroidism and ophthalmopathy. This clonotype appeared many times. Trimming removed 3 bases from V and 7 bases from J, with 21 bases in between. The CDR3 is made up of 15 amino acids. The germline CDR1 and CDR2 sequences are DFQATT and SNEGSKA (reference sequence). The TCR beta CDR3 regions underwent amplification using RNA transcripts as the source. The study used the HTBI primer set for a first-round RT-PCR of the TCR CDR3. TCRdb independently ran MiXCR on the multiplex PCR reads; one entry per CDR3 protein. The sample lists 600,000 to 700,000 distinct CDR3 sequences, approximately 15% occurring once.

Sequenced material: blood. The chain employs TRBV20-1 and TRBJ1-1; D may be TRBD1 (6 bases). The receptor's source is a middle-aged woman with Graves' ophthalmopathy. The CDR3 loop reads CSASDQQGGVSEAFF. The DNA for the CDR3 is TGCAGTGCTAGTGACCAACAGGGAGGTGTTAGTGAAGCTTTCTTT.